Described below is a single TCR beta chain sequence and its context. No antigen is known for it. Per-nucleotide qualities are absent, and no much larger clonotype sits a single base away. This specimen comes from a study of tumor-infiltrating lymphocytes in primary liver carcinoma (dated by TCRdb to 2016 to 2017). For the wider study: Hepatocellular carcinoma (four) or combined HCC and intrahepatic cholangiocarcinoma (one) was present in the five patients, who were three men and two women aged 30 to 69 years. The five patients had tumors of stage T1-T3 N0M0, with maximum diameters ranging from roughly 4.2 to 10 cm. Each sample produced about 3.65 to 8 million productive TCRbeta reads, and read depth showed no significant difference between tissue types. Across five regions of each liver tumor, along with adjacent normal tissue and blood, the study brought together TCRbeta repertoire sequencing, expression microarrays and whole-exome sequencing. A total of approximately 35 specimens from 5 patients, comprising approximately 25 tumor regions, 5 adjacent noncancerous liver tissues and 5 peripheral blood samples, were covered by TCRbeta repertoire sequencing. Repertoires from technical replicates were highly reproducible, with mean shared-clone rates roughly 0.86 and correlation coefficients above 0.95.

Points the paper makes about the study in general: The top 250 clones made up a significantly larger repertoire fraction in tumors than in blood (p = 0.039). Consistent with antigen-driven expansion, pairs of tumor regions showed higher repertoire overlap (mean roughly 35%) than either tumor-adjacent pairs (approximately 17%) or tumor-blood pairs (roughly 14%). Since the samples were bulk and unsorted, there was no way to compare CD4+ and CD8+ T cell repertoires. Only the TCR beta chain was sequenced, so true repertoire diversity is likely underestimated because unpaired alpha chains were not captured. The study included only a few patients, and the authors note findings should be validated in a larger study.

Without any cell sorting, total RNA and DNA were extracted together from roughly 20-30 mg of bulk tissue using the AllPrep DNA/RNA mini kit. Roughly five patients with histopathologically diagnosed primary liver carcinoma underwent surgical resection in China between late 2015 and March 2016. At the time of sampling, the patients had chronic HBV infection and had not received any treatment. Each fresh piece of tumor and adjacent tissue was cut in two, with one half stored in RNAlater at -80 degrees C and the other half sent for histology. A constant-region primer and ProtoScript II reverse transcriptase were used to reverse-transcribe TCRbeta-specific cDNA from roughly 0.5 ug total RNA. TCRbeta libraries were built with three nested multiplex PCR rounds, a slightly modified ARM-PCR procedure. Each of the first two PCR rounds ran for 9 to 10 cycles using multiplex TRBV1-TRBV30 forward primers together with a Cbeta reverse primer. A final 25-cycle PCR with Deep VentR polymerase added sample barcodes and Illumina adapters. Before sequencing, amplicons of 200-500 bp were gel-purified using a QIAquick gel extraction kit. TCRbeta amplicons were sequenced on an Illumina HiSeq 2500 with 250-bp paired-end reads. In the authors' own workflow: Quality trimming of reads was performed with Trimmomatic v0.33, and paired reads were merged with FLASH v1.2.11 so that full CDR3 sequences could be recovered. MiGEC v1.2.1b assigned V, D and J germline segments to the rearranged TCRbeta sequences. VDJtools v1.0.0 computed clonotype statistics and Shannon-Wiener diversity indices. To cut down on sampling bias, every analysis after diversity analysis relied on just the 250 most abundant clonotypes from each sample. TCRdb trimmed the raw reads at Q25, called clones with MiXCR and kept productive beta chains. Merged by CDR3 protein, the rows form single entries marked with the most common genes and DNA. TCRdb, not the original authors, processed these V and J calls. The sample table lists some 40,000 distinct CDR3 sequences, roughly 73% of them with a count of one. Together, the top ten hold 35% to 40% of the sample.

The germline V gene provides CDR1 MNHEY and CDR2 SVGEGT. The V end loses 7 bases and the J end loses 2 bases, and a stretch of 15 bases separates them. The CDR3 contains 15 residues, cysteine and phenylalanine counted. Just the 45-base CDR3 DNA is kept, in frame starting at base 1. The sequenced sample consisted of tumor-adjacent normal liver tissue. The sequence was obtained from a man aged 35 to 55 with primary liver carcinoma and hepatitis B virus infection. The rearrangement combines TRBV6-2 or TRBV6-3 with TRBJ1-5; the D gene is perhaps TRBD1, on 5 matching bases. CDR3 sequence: CASTQGVPGNQPQHF. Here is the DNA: TGTGCCAGCACCCAAGGGGTGCCTGGCAATCAGCCCCAGCATTTT.